The clone carrying this T cell receptor (beta chain) was counted ten times or more. What it binds is unknown. CDR3 length equals 16 residues. After removal of 5 bases from V and 4 bases from J, the junction contained 12 bases not matched to a gene. Per germline, CDR1 SGHTA and CDR2 FQGNSA. The data derive from a study of post-analysis software for immune sequencing data. Whole-study results and caveats: There was significantly lower normalized Chao1 diversity in multiple sclerosis patients than in controls. Roughly five TRBV segments appeared more often in patients than in controls, and TRBV5-6, TRBV5-1 and TRBV20-1 were among these.

Unique molecular identifiers were built into the TCR beta cDNA libraries. TCRdb recomputed calls from the PCR reads with MiXCR, one row per CDR3 protein. This sample has roughly 170,000 distinct CDR3 sequences, with roughly 31% found just once. The chain combines TRBV7-2 with TRBJ2-7; 9 bases agree with TRBD2. The clonotype was recovered from a girl aged 10 to 17 with multiple sclerosis. Sequencing input: blood. The CDR3 region has the DNA TGTGCCAGCAGCACGGCGGGAGGGCCGGATAGGTACGAGCAGTACTTC. Its translation: CASSTAGGPDRYEQYF.